Below are 4 T cell receptor beta chains sequenced from a single sample in a study of CD8+ T cells in alopecia areata. Sequencing relied on a cDNA template that was reverse transcribed from extracted RNA. Sequencing used immunoSEQ multiplex PCR; TCRdb keeps in-frame clones, though not all of them. Counted here are 120,000 to 150,000 clones, about 88% occurring once; the ten biggest clones make up about 12%. Treatment noted: oral pan-JAK inhibitor, 5-10 mg twice daily. Source: CD8+ T cells sorted from blood, taken at week 4, from a patient treated with tofacitinib. The source of these receptors is a human donor with alopecia areata.

This chain joins TRBV10-3 and TRBJ2-5; D gene uncertain. Germline CDR1 reads ENHRY; CDR2 reads SYGVKD. This CDR3 comprises 15 residues. V was trimmed by 0 bases and J by 0 bases, leaving 8 bases between them. The CDR3 region is CAISESEQNQETQYF. The CDR3 bases are TGTGCCATCAGTGAGTCCGAGCAGAACCAAGAGACCCAGTACTTC.

The chain combines TRBV2 with TRBJ1-1; no definite D call. V shed 4 bases and J shed 0 bases, with 9 bases lying between them. The germline gives CDR1 SNHLY, CDR2 FYNNEI. CDR3 length: 14 amino acids. The CDR3 DNA reads as TGTGCCAGCAGTGTAGGACGGCTGAACACTGAAGCTTTCTTT. Encoded protein: CASSVGRLNTEAFF. Full variable domain (missing parts from reference TRBV2 and TRBJ1-1): EPEVTQTPSHQVTQMGQEVILRCVPISNHLYFYWYRQILGQKVEFLVSFYNNEISEKSEIFDDQFSVERPDGSNFTLKIRSTKLEDSAMYFCASSVGRLNTEAFFGQGTRLTVV.

The V gene is TRBV7-9, the J gene TRBJ2-5; 7 nucleotides match TRBD2. This CDR3 spans 13 amino acids. In germline, CDR1 is SEHNR, CDR2 FQNEAQ (reference sequence). Trimming at V came to 3 bases and at J to 5 bases, leaving 3 bases not matched to a gene. In DNA, the CDR3 is TGTGCCAGCAGCTTCGGGGGGAGTGAGACCCAGTACTTC. Its translation is CASSFGGSETQYF.

The chain uses TRBV7-2 and TRBJ2-7; D remains ambiguous. CDR1 and CDR2 from the germline V gene are SGHTA and FQGNSA. The CDR3 is 14 residues long. V was pared by 5 bases and J by 5 bases, with 16 bases between. CDR3 coding DNA: TGTGCCAGCAGCCATTACGAGTACATCCACGAGCAGTACTTC. Its translation is CASSHYEYIHEQYF.